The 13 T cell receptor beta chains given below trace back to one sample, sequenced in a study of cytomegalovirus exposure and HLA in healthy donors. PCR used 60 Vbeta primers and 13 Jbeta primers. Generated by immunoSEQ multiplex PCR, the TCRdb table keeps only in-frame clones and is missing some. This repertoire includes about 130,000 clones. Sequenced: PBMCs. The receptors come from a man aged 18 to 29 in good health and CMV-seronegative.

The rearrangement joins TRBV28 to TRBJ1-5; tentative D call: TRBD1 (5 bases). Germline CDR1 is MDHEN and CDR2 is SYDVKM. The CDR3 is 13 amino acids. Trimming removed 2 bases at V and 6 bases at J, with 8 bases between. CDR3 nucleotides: TGTGCCAGCAGTTTAACAGGATCTCAGCCCCAGCATTTT. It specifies CASSLTGSQPQHF. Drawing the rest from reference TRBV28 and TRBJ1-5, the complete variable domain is DVKVTQSSRYLVKRTGEKVFLECVQDMDHENMFWYRQDPGLGLRLIYFSYDVKMKEKGDIPEGYSVSREKKERFSLILESASTNQTSMYLCASSLTGSQPQHFGDGTRLSIL.

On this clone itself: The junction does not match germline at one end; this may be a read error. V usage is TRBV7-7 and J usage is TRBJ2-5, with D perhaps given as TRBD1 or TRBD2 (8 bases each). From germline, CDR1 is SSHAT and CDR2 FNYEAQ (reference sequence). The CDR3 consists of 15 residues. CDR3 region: CASSLGTGGRETQYF. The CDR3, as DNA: TGTGCTAGCAGCTTAGGGACAGGCGGGAGGGAGACCCAGTACTTC.

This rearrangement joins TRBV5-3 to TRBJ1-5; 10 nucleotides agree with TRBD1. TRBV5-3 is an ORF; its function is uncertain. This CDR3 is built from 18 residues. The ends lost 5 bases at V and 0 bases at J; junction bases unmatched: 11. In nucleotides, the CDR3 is TGTGCCAGAAGGGCCGGGACAGGGGTACTGGGTAGCAATCAGCCCCAGCATTTT. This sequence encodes CARRAGTGVLGSNQPQHF.

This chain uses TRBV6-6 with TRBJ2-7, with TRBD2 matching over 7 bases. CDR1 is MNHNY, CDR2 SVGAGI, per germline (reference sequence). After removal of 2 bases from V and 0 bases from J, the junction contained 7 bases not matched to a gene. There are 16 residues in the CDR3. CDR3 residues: CASSYLRAGPSYEQYF. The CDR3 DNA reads TGTGCCAGCAGTTACCTCAGAGCGGGGCCCTCCTACGAGCAGTACTTC.

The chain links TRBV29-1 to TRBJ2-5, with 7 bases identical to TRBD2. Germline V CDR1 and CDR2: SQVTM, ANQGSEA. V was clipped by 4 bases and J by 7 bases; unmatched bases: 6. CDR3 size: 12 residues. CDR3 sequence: CSVAVPGGTQYF. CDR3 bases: TGCAGCGTTGCCGTTCCGGGGGGGACCCAGTACTTC.

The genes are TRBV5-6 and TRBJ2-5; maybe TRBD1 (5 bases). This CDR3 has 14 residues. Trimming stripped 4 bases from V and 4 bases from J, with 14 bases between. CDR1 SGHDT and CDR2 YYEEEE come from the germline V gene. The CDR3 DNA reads TGTGCCAGCAGCCCCAGGGTGATGCGAGAGACCCAGTACTTC. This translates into CASSPRVMRETQYF. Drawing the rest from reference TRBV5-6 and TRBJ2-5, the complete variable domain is DAGVTQSPTHLIKTRGQQVTLRCSPKSGHDTVSWYQQALGQGPQFIFQYYEEEERQRGNFPDRFSGHQFPNYSSELNVNALLLGDSALYLCASSPRVMRETQYFGPGTRLLVL.

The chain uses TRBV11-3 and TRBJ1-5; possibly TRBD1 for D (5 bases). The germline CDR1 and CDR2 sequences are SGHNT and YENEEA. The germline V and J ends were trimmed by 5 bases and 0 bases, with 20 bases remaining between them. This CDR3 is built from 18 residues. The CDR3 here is CASSPLGGGKYSNQPQHF. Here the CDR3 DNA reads TGTGCCAGCAGCCCCCTAGGCGGGGGGAAATATAGCAATCAGCCCCAGCATTTT.

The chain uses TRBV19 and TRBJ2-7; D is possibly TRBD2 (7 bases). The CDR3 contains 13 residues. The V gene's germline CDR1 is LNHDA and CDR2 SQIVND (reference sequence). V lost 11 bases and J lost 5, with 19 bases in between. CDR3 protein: CAWGGGTNHEQYF. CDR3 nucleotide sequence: TGTGCCTGGGGGGGCGGAACAAATCACGAGCAGTACTTC. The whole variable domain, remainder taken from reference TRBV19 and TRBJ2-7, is DGGITQSPKYLFRKEGQNVTLSCEQNLNHDAMYWYRQDPGQGLRLIYYSQIVNDFQKGDIAEGYSVSREKKESFPLTVTSAQKNPTAFYLCAWGGGTNHEQYFGPGTRLTVT.

The DNA for the CDR3 is TGCGCCAGCAGCGTTACCGGGACTAGCATCGAGACCCAGTACTTC. This translates into CASSVTGTSIETQYF. The chain employs TRBV5-1 and TRBJ2-5; 9 bases are a match to TRBD2. With 4 bases clipped from V and 5 bases from J, the junction kept 9 bases outside the gene matches. The V gene's germline CDR1 is SGHRS and CDR2 YFSETQ. This CDR3 spans 15 amino acids.

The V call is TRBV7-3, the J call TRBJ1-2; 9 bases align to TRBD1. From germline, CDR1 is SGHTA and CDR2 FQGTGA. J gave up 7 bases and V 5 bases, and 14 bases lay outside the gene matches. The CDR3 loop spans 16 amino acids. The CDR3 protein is CASSPRRTGDPSGYTF. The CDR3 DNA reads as TGTGCCAGCAGCCCAAGGCGGACAGGGGACCCCTCTGGCTACACCTTC.

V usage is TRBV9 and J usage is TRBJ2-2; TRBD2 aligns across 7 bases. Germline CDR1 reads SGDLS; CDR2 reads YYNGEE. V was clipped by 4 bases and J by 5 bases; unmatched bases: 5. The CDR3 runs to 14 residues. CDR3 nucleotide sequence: TGTGCCAGCAGCCCCTCCGGGGGGACCGGGGAGCTGTTTTTT. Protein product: CASSPSGGTGELFF.

CDR3 loop: CASSPSPTGSPLSGNTIYF. The CDR3 DNA is TGTGCCAGCAGCCCTAGCCCGACAGGGTCCCCCCTCTCTGGAAACACCATATATTTT. This chain links TRBV7-3 with TRBJ1-3; 7 positions match TRBD1. Germline V gene sequence: CDR1 SGHTA, CDR2 FQGTGA. After removal of 5 bases from V and 0 bases from J, the junction contained 16 bases not matched to a gene. The CDR3 is 19 amino acids.

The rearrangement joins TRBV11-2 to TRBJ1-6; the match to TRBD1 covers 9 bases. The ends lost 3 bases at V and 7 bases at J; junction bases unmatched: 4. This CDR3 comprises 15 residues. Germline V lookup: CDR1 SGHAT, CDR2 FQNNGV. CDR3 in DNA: TGTGCCAGCAGCTTGACAGGGGGTGGAAATTCACCCCTCCACTTT. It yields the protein CASSLTGGGNSPLHF.